The 29 T cell receptor beta chains in this list originate from one sample, sequenced in a study of T cells after yellow fever vaccination. TCRdb fed the 5' RACE reads into MiXCR, producing one record per CDR3 protein. The repertoire consists of a few hundred thousand distinct CDR3 sequences, with approximately 4% occurring once and the leading ten covering 24%. The source material was PBMCs, sampled 5 days after the yellow fever booster vaccination. These TCRs come from a man between 18 and 29 years old who received the YFV17D yellow fever vaccine.

The chain uses TRBV28 and TRBJ2-3; 7 bases line up with TRBD2. In germline, CDR1 is MDHEN, CDR2 SYDVKM. The J segment lost 2 bases and the V segment lost 7 bases, leaving 6 bases of the junction unmatched. The CDR3 has 14 residues. The CDR3 sequence: CASKPGGSTDTQYF. The CDR3 coding sequence is TGTGCCAGCAAGCCGGGGGGATCCACAGATACGCAGTATTTT.

This clonotype came up a few times. The chain employs TRBV20-1 and TRBJ2-5; weak D call: TRBD2 (5 bases). In germline, CDR1 is DFQATT, CDR2 SNEGSKA (reference sequence). The length of the CDR3 is 16 residues. V lost 3 bases, J lost 0 bases, and 17 bases lay in between. DNA of the CDR3: TGCAGTGCTAGTTCGGGCTGGGGAGAGTACCAAGAGACCCAGTACTTC. Its translation is CSASSGWGEYQETQYF.

As DNA, the CDR3 is TGCGCCAGCAGCTTTATAGCGGGAGGCAATGGCTACACCTTC. Amino acid sequence: CASSFIAGGNGYTF. The V call is TRBV5-1, the J call TRBJ1-2; D is unclear. Germline CDR1 SGHRS, CDR2 YFSETQ. CDR3 size: 14 residues. With 2 bases removed from V and 6 bases from J, the gap between germline ends came to 14 bases. Supplemented by reference TRBV5-1 and TRBJ1-2, the full variable domain reads KAGVTQTPRYLIKTRGQQVTLSCSPISGHRSVSWYQQTPGQGLQFLFEYFSETQRNKGNFPGRFSGRQFSNSRSEMNVSTLELGDSALYLCASSFIAGGNGYTFGSGTRLTVV.

The chain couples TRBV3-1 to TRBJ1-3, with a weak D call TRBD1 (5 bases). The CDR3 length is 13 residues. Trimming took off 2 bases at V and 7 bases at J, with 9 bases between the two ends. Germline CDR1 is LGHDT and CDR2 is YNNKEL (reference sequence). The CDR3 DNA follows: TGTGCCAGCAGCCAATCAGGGCTGAACACCATATATTTT. This gives the protein CASSQSGLNTIYF.

The J gene is TRBJ2-7, the V gene TRBV5-1, with TRBD1 identical over 9 bases. J gave up 5 bases and V 1 base, and 7 bases lay outside the gene matches. The CDR3 length is 15 residues. CDR1 is SGHRS, CDR2 YFSETQ, per germline. The CDR3 DNA is TGCGCCAGCAGCTTGAGGGACAGGGCGATCCACGAGCAGTACTTC. Protein: CASSLRDRAIHEQYF. The variable domain in full, completed from reference TRBV5-1 and TRBJ2-7, reads KAGVTQTPRYLIKTRGQQVTLSCSPISGHRSVSWYQQTPGQGLQFLFEYFSETQRNKGNFPGRFSGRQFSNSRSEMNVSTLELGDSALYLCASSLRDRAIHEQYFGPGTRLTVT.

This clonotype has a handful of counts. This sequence joins TRBV5-4 and TRBJ2-3; D may be TRBD2 (6 bases). The V and J ends lost 2 bases and 0 bases respectively, with 13 bases between them. CDR3 length: 16 residues. From germline, CDR1 is SGHNT and CDR2 YYREEE (reference sequence). CDR3 in amino acids: CASSFRLETSTDTQYF. The CDR3 DNA follows: TGTGCCAGCAGCTTTCGACTAGAAACTAGCACAGATACGCAGTATTTT. The complete variable domain, with remaining parts taken from reference TRBV5-4 and TRBJ2-3, reads ETGVTQSPTHLIKTRGQQVTLRCSSQSGHNTVSWYQQALGQGPQFIFQYYREEENGRGNFPPRFSGLQFPNYSSELNVNALELDDSALYLCASSFRLETSTDTQYFGPGTRLTVL.

In its sample, this clonotype was seen a few times. V usage is TRBV18 and J usage is TRBJ2-7; 9 bases line up with TRBD2. Looked up from germline, CDR1 is KGHSH and CDR2 is LQKENI. The CDR3 contains 12 residues. The trim removed 3 bases at V and 9 bases at J, leaving 3 bases unmatched. CDR3 DNA: TGTGCCAGCTCACCGGAGGGACTAGCGCAGTACGTC. Amino acids: CASSPEGLAQYV.

In this sample, this clonotype turned up many times. This chain uses TRBV20-1 with TRBJ1-5; D is ambiguous. This CDR3 contains 13 residues. V was clipped by 6 bases and J by 9 bases, with 18 bases between them. Germline V lookup: CDR1 DFQATT, CDR2 SNEGSKA (reference sequence). Here the CDR3 DNA reads TGCAGTGCCTCTGATGGGGTCCTGGGGCCCCAGCATTTT. Protein product: CSASDGVLGPQHF.

J is TRBJ2-2 and V is TRBV12-3 or TRBV12-4; TRBD1 agrees at 11 bases. Losses at the gene ends were 9 bases for V and 5 bases for J; bases not matched to a gene: 5. CDR3 length: 14 residues. The CDR3 DNA sequence: TGTGCCAGTTCGGACAGGGGGCCTACCGGGGAGCTGTTTTTT. It codes for CASSDRGPTGELFF.

The sample holds many counts of this clonotype. This chain uses TRBV3-1 with TRBJ1-1; D not resolved. Germline V gives CDR1 LGHDT, CDR2 YNNKEL (reference sequence). Trimming removed 2 bases from V and 0 bases from J, with 10 bases in between. The CDR3 is made up of 15 amino acids. The CDR3 DNA is TGTGCCAGCAGCCAATCTTACAAGATGAACACTGAAGCTTTCTTT. Translated: CASSQSYKMNTEAFF.

This chain connects TRBV6-5 to TRBJ2-2; D not resolved. This CDR3 has 12 residues. The V gene lost 2 bases and the J gene lost 9 bases, with 7 bases spanning the gap. Germline CDR1 MNHEY, CDR2 SVGAGI. The CDR3 protein is CASSYPPRELFF. In DNA form, the CDR3 reads TGTGCCAGCAGTTACCCCCCAAGGGAGCTGTTTTTT.

This clonotype came up a few times. The gene calls are TRBV24-1 and TRBJ1-5; the match to TRBD1 covers 7 bases. Germline loops: CDR1 KGHDR, CDR2 SFDVKD. The CDR3 is 17 residues long. The V segment lost 4 bases and the J segment 9 bases; nucleotides outside the gene matches: 17. CDR3 amino acids: CATSDSGQNLKERPQHF. The DNA for the CDR3 is TGTGCCACCAGTGACTCGGGACAGAACCTGAAAGAGCGGCCCCAGCATTTT.

The V and J genes are TRBV20-1 and TRBJ2-4; TRBD1 aligns across 10 bases. Germline values: CDR1 DFQATT, CDR2 SNEGSKA (reference sequence). There are 13 residues in the CDR3. Unmatched junction bases numbered 7, after V lost 7 bases and J lost 7 bases. CDR3 nucleotide sequence: TGCAGTGGGCACCGGGACAGGGGTAACATTCAGTACTTC. It codes for CSGHRDRGNIQYF.

This clonotype was observed a few times. This chain joins TRBV3-1 and TRBJ2-6; D gene unclear. This CDR3 spans 14 amino acids. The germline CDR1 and CDR2 sequences are LGHDT and YNNKEL (reference sequence). Between the trimmed V and J ends, which lost 7 bases and 0 bases, there was a span of 7 bases. CDR3: CASTRDSGANVLTF. The CDR3 region has the DNA TGTGCCAGCACCCGCGACTCTGGGGCCAACGTCCTGACTTTC.

This clonotype was observed a few times. J is TRBJ1-6 and V is TRBV3-1; no clear D gene. This CDR3 comprises 13 residues. Between the trimmed V and J ends, which lost 6 bases and 7 bases, there was a span of 10 bases. Germline CDR1 and CDR2: LGHDT and YNNKEL (reference sequence). CDR3 sequence: CASRNTGNSPLHF. DNA of the CDR3: TGTGCCAGCAGAAATACGGGGAATTCACCCCTCCACTTT.

Many counts were recorded for this clonotype. This chain links TRBV7-2 with TRBJ2-1; D uncertain. The V end was cut by 4 bases, the J end by 1 base, with 8 bases between. Germline assignment: CDR1 SGHTA and CDR2 FQGNSA. The CDR3 is made up of 14 amino acids. CDR3 in amino acids: CASSYRRSYNEQFF. The CDR3 DNA is TGTGCCAGCAGCTACCGGCGGTCCTACAATGAGCAGTTCTTC.

This clonotype came up a few times. The chain has TRBV5-5 and TRBJ2-5; 7 nucleotides agree with TRBD1. The CDR3 contains 14 residues. Unmatched junction bases numbered 8, after V lost 5 bases and J lost 4 bases. Germline-derived CDR1 and CDR2 are SGHKS and YYEKEE (reference sequence). The CDR3 DNA follows: TGTGCCAGCAGATCAACAGGGGATGGAGAGACCCAGTACTTC. As protein: CASRSTGDGETQYF.

This clonotype was recorded a few times. This chain joins TRBV6-1 and TRBJ1-3; D ambiguous. V lost 2 bases and J lost 3, with 2 bases in between. The CDR3 loop spans 12 amino acids. CDR1 MNHNS and CDR2 SASEGT come from the germline V gene. This CDR3 reads CASSEIGNTIYF. The CDR3 DNA sequence: TGTGCCAGCAGTGAAATTGGAAACACCATATATTTT.

This clonotype was observed many times. The rearrangement links TRBV5-1 to TRBJ1-1, with D tentatively TRBD1 (6 bases). V dropped 5 bases and J dropped 3 bases, with 20 bases sitting between them. CDR1 is SGHRS, CDR2 YFSETQ, per germline. There are 16 residues in the CDR3. This chain's CDR3 is CASRQTAGVGDTEAFF. The CDR3 nucleotides read TGCGCCAGCAGACAAACCGCAGGGGTTGGAGACACTGAAGCTTTCTTT.

This clonotype has only a few counts. The rearrangement uses TRBV20-1 and TRBJ2-7; 9 nucleotides agree with TRBD2. The CDR3 covers 14 residues. CDR1 is DFQATT, CDR2 SNEGSKA, per germline (reference sequence). With V trimmed by 1 base and J by 4 bases, 5 bases remained unmatched. The CDR3 here is CSARGTSVNYEQYF. In nucleotides, the CDR3 is TGCAGTGCTAGAGGGACTAGCGTAAATTACGAGCAGTACTTC.

This clonotype was counted between two and nine times. J is TRBJ2-4 and V is TRBV27; tentative D call: TRBD2 (7 bases). Germline V gives CDR1 MNHEY, CDR2 SMNVEV (reference sequence). The CDR3 runs to 14 residues. Trimming removed 2 bases from V and 8 bases from J, with 13 bases in between. The CDR3 is CASSLKKGGDIQYF. CDR3 bases: TGTGCCAGCAGTTTAAAAAAGGGGGGGGACATTCAGTACTTC.

This clonotype was picked up many times. J is TRBJ2-2 and V is TRBV7-8; the D call may be TRBD1 or TRBD2 (5 bases each). Trimming cost V 5 bases and J 6 bases, with 16 bases left between them. Germline V lookup: CDR1 SGHVS, CDR2 FQNEAQ. CDR3 length equals 15 residues. The CDR3 bases are TGTGCCAGCAGCCAAGCATCGGGGCCGGCCGGGGAGCTGTTTTTT. This sequence encodes CASSQASGPAGELFF. The full variable domain, with the rest looked up from reference TRBV7-8 and TRBJ2-2, is GAGVSQSPRYKVAKRGQDVALRCDPISGHVSLFWYQQALGQGPEFLTYFQNEAQLDKSGLPSDRFFAERPEGSVSTLKIQRTQQEDSAVYLCASSQASGPAGELFFGEGSRLTVL.

This clonotype was observed many times. The CDR3 sequence: CASRRGNSNQPQHF. The CDR3 nucleotides are TGTGCCAGCAGGAGGGGAAATAGCAATCAGCCCCAGCATTTT. The chain carries TRBV7-2 and TRBJ1-5; possible D gene TRBD1, 5 bases. CDR3 length: 14 residues. V dropped 6 bases and J dropped 0 bases, with 9 bases sitting between them. Per the germline V gene, CDR1 is SGHTA and CDR2 is FQGNSA.

This clonotype was counted ten times or more. The chain links TRBV11-2 to TRBJ2-7, with D unresolved. The CDR3 runs 13 residues. Trimming took off 3 bases at V and 4 bases at J, with 10 bases between the two ends. Germline values: CDR1 SGHAT, CDR2 FQNNGV. In DNA, the CDR3 is TGTGCCAGCAGCTTTTACCGGCGGTACGAGCAGTACTTC. It translates to CASSFYRRYEQYF.

This sequence joins TRBV28 and TRBJ1-4; maybe TRBD1 (6 bases). The V end was cut by 5 bases, the J end by 8 bases, with 15 bases between. The CDR3 length is 14 residues. Germline values: CDR1 MDHEN, CDR2 SYDVKM. The chain's CDR3 is CASSTEGGVEKLFF. As DNA, the CDR3 is TGTGCCAGCAGTACCGAGGGGGGCGTAGAAAAACTGTTTTTT.

Only a few counts were recorded for this clonotype. This sequence joins TRBV7-2 and TRBJ2-3; 7 bases line up with TRBD1. V lost 4 bases, J lost 5 bases, and 6 bases stayed unmatched. The germline CDR1 and CDR2 sequences are SGHTA and FQGNSA. This CDR3 region has 14 residues. In DNA, the CDR3 is TGTGCCAGCAGCTACAGACAGGGTGTAGATACGCAGTATTTT. Translated, it gives CASSYRQGVDTQYF.

This clonotype came up many times. The chain's CDR3 is CASSHGQGTEYF. CDR3 coding DNA: TGTGCCAGCAGTCACGGACAGGGTACCGAGTACTTC. The chain carries TRBV27 and TRBJ2-7, with 8 bases that match TRBD1. Germline CDR1 reads MNHEY; CDR2 reads SMNVEV (reference sequence). The CDR3 has 12 residues. J gave up 11 bases and V 5 bases, and 8 bases lay outside the gene matches.

This clonotype was observed at least ten times. In DNA form, the CDR3 reads TGCGCCAGCAGCCGGAGCCCGGGACAGGGGGCGCCTGAGCAGTACTTC. Translation gives CASSRSPGQGAPEQYF. The chain recombines TRBV4-1 with TRBJ2-7, with 12 bases fitting TRBD1. Germline CDR1 is MGHRA and CDR2 is YSYEKL. V lost 4 bases to trimming and J lost 7 bases; unmatched junction nucleotides: 11. CDR3 size: 16 residues.

J is TRBJ2-5 and V is TRBV7-2; 8 bases align to TRBD1. This CDR3 contains 17 residues. With 5 bases clipped from V and 4 bases from J, the junction kept 15 bases outside the gene matches. Germline V CDR1 and CDR2: SGHTA, FQGNSA. The CDR3 loop is CASSLERKQGAGETQYF. CDR3 DNA sequence: TGTGCCAGCAGCCTAGAACGGAAGCAGGGGGCTGGAGAGACCCAGTACTTC.